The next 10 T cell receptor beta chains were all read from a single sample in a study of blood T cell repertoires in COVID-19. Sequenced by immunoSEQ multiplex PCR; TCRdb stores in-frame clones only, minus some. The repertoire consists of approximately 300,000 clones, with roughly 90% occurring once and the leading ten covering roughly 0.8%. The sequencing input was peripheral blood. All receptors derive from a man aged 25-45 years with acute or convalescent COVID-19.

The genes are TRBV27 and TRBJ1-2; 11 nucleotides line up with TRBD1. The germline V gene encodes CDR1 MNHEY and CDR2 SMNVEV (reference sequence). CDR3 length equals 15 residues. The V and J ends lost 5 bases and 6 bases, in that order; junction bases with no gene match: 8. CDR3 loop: CASSDGQGAPNGYTF. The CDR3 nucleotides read TGTGCCAGCAGTGACGGACAGGGGGCGCCCAATGGCTACACCTTC.

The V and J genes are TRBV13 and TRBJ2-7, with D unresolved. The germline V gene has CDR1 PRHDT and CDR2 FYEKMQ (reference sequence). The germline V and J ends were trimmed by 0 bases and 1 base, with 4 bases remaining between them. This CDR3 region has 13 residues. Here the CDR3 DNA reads TGTGCCAGCAGCTTAGGACAGTCCTACGAGCAGTACTTC. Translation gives CASSLGQSYEQYF.

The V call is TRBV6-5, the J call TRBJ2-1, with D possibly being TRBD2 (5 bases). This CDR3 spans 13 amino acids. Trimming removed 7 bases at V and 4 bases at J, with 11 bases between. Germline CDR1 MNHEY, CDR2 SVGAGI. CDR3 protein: CASTPGRYNEQFF. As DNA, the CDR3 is TGTGCCAGCACCCCGGGGAGATACAATGAGCAGTTCTTC.

This CDR3 reads CAISETGGNMGEQYF. CDR3 sequence (DNA): TGTGCCATCAGTGAGACAGGGGGCAACATGGGTGAGCAGTACTTC. The chain couples TRBV10-3 to TRBJ2-7; 9 positions match TRBD1. V shed 2 bases, J shed 7 bases, and the junction held 9 bases outside the gene matches. CDR3 size: 15 residues. Germline V gene sequence: CDR1 ENHRY, CDR2 SYGVKD.

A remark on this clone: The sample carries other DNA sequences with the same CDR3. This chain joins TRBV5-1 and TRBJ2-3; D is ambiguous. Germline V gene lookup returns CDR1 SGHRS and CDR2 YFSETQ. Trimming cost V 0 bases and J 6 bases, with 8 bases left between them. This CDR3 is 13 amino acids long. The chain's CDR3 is CASSLGREDTQYF. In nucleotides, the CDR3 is TGCGCCAGCAGCTTGGGTCGTGAGGATACGCAGTATTTT.

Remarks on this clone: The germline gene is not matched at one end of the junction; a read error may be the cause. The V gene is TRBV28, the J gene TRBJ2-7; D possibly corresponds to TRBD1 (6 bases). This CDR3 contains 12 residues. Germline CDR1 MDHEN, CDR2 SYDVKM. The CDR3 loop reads CASSLGRDTRNF. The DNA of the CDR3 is TGTGCCAGCAGTTTAGGTCGGGACACGAGAAACTTC.

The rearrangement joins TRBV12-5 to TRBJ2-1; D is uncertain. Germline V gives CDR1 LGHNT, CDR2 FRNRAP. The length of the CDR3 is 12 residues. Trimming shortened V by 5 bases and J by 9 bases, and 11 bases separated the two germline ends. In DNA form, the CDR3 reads TGTGCTAGTGGTGCCCCCCCCGGTGAGCAGTTCTTC. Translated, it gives CASGAPPGEQFF.

CDR3: CATFPPGETQYF. The CDR3 DNA follows: TGTGCCACCTTCCCCCCAGGAGAGACCCAGTACTTC. The chain recombines TRBV24-1 with TRBJ2-5; D ambiguous. The CDR3 spans 12 residues. Germline CDR1 and CDR2: KGHDR and SFDVKD. Trimming removed 9 bases at V and 4 bases at J, with 11 bases between.

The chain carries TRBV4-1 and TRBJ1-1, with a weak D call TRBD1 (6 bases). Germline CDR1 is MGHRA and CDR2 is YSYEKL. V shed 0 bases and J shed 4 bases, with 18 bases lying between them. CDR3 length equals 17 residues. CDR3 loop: CASSQDRGRSGGTEAFF. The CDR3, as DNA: TGCGCCAGCAGCCAAGATAGGGGGAGATCGGGGGGCACTGAAGCTTTCTTT.

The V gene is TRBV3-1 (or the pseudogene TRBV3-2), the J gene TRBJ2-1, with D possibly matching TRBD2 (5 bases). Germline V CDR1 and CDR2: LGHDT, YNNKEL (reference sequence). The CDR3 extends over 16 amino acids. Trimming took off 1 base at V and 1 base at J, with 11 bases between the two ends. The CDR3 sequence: CASSQVLRVSYNEQFF. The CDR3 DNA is TGTGCCAGCAGCCAAGTTTTGCGGGTTTCCTACAATGAGCAGTTCTTC.